What follows describes a single T cell receptor beta chain. The antigen remains undetermined. This sample stems from a study of T cell responses to AZD1222 COVID-19 vaccine. From germline, CDR1 is SGHRS and CDR2 YFSETQ. CDR3 length equals 14 residues. V trimming: 3 bases; J trimming: 1 base; junction bases outside the gene matches: 0. Pooling was applied to second doses at about 4 or about 12 weeks. Study findings and constraints: There were mostly white British donors and more females than males, and clonal diversity was possibly underestimated. Among vaccine-associated CD4 TCRs, coverage spanned spike, with dominance at 160-218 and 743-854.

Clones were sequenced by immunoSEQ multiplex PCR, and TCRdb holds only the in-frame ones, with some missing. The sample records 60,000 to 75,000 clones, about four fifths being singletons. Sequenced here: peripheral blood, sampled 28 days after the second AZD1222 dose. The sequence was obtained from an adult who received the AZD1222 COVID-19 vaccine. The rearrangement joins TRBV5-1 to TRBJ2-3; 9 bases line up with TRBD1. Written as DNA, the CDR3 is TGCGCCAGCAGCTGGACAGGGGGCACAGATACGCAGTATTTT. It specifies CASSWTGGTDTQYF.